This TCR beta chain was captured by sequencing in a study of T cell responses to AZD1222 COVID-19 vaccine. General study findings and limits: Across the whole spike, CD4 TCRs peaked at regions 160-218 and 743-854. Among AZD1222 vaccinees, only 5 to 7 were seropositive at baseline. There were mostly white British donors and more females than males, and clonal diversity was possibly underestimated.

Note on this clone: Its target is not known.

The data were produced by immunoSEQ multiplex PCR, yet TCRdb's version contains in-frame clones alone and is incomplete. This sample has 130,000 or so clones, with about 89% found just once. Trimming cost V 1 base and J 2 bases; bases outside gene matches: 6. This CDR3 has 16 amino acids. Germline CDR1 and CDR2: SGHVS and FQNEAQ. The source is an adult in good health. Sequenced here: peripheral blood, sampled on day 0 of MenACWY control vaccination. The chain carries TRBV7-8 and TRBJ1-2; 8 bases are shared with TRBD1. CDR3 amino acids: CASSLGRWTGNYGYTF. The CDR3 nucleotides read TGTGCCAGCAGCTTAGGAAGGTGGACAGGGAACTATGGCTACACCTTC.